A selection of T cell receptor beta chains follows, all from one sample in a study of CD8+CD57+ T cells in acquired aplastic anemia. TCRdb reanalysed the reads using MiXCR and keeps one entry per CDR3 protein. This sample carries approximately 260,000 distinct CDR3 sequences, approximately 86% of them seen once, and the ten largest clones take roughly two fifths. The sample was sorted CD4+, CD8+, or CD8+CD57+ T cells (not recorded which) from PBMCs. These receptor sequences come from a human donor with aplastic anemia. Each CDR3 is given with its conserved first and last residue. A D gene is named only where the DNA matches it firmly. The size field is filled for only some rows; it gives once, few, many or a size class.

d_gene,abundance,j_gene,v_gene,CDR3aa,CDR3nt
.,.,TRBJ1-1,TRBV7-8,CASSLAVGTAAPYF,TGTGCCAGCAGCTTAGCGGTAGGTACCGCTGCGCCGTATTTT
.,once,TRBJ1-1,TRBV7-2,CASSLTRSADYGSFF,TGTGCCAGCAGCTTGACACGGAGCGCCGACTATGGATCTTTCTTT
.,many,TRBJ1-3,TRBV6-6,CASSVDWRRLGDTIYF,TGTGCCAGCAGCGTGGACTGGAGGAGGTTGGGGGACACCATATATTTT
.,few,TRBJ2-3,TRBV9,CASGDGGTDPQFF,TGTGCCAGCGGGGACGGGGGGACAGATCCGCAGTTTTTT
.,once,TRBJ2-5,TRBV7-8,CASSLVSSQETQYF,TGTGCCAGCAGCTTAGTGTCCAGCCAAGAGACCCAGTACTTC
.,.,TRBJ1-2,TRBV9,CASSVVQGGEETHTF,TGTGCCAGCAGCGTAGTACAGGGCGGCGAAGAGACCCACACCTTC
TRBD1,.,TRBJ1-2,TRBV7-9,CASSWTGSADYRYTF,TGTGCCAGCAGCTGGACAGGCAGCGCCGACTATCGCTACACCTTC
.,.,TRBJ2-1,TRBV11-2,CASSLGSGDNEQFF,TGTGCCAGCAGCTTAGGGTCGGGGGACAATGAGCAGTTCTTC
.,.,TRBJ1-2,TRBV5-6,CASSLAVTGGYTF,TGTGCCAGCAGCTTAGCCGTTACAGGTGGCTACACCTTC
.,.,TRBJ2-1,TRBV5-4,CASSSPPGNEQFF,TGTGCCAGCAGCTCCCCGCCAGGGAATGAGCAGTTCTTC
.,once,TRBJ1-5,TRBV7-9,CASSASYTQQPQHF,TGTGCCAGCAGTGCCTCGTATACGCAGCAGCCCCAGCATTTT
.,.,TRBJ1-1,TRBV12-5,CASNSGNTEAFF,TGTGCTAGTAACTCGGGAAACACTGAAGCTTTCTTT
.,.,TRBJ2-7,TRBV20-1,CSAQITTKSPEQYF,TGCAGTGCGCAGATCACGACGAAATCGCCCGAGCAGTACTTC
.,.,TRBJ1-5,TRBV27,CAIPHHSNQPQHF,TGTGCCATCCCCCACCATAGCAATCAGCCCCAGCATTTT
.,.,TRBJ2-5,TRBV2,CASGVAGGDKETQYF,TGTGCCAGCGGGGTAGCCGGCGGGGATAAAGAGACCCAGTACTTC
.,.,TRBJ1-2,TRBV7-3,CASSLERAGVVGGYTF,TGTGCCAGCAGCTTGGAGCGGGCCGGGGTCGTAGGTGGCTACACCTTC
.,.,TRBJ1-1,TRBV7-9,CASSSDLKRNTDFFF,TGTGCCAGCAGCTCAGATCTGAAGAGAAACACTGATTTTTTCTTT
.,few,TRBJ2-3,TRBV2,CASGGTPDTQYF,TGTGCCAGCGGAGGGACACCAGATACGCAGTATTTT
.,.,TRBJ2-5,TRBV19,CATQDWGSTQYF,TGTGCCACCCAAGATTGGGGGTCGACCCAGTACTTC
.,.,TRBJ2-5,TRBV11-3,CASSQGSTQETQYF,TGTGCCAGCAGCCAAGGCTCCACCCAAGAGACCCAGTACTTC
.,.,TRBJ1-2,TRBV20-1,CSAGSSQLYGYTF,TGCAGTGCTGGGTCGAGTCAGCTCTATGGCTACACCTTC
.,.,TRBJ1-1,TRBV2,CASSLDLPVNNEAYF,TGTGCCAGCAGTTTAGATCTGCCAGTGAACAACGAAGCTTACTTT
TRBD2,.,TRBJ2-2,TRBV13,CASSLSGAGVRTGELFF,TGTGCCAGCAGCTTAAGCGGGGCGGGAGTCCGCACCGGGGAGCTGTTTTTT
.,.,TRBJ2-1,TRBV7-9,CASSEGGGTAPRGKFF,TGTGCCAGCAGCGAAGGGGGTGGGACTGCCCCCCGGGGGAAGTTCTTC
.,once,TRBJ2-2,TRBV11-3,CASSRQPNELFF,TGTGCCAGCTCAAGACAGCCCAACGAGCTGTTTTTT
TRBD1,once,TRBJ1-2,TRBV7-9,CASSPRTGKNYGYTF,TGTGCCAGCAGCCCAAGGACAGGGAAGAACTATGGCTACACCTTC
.,.,TRBJ2-1,TRBV11-2,CASSWGGGCWNEQFF,TGTGCCAGCAGCTGGGGTGGAGGGTGTTGGAATGAGCAGTTCTTC
.,few,TRBJ2-3,TRBV5-1,CASSDGSINTQYF,TGTGCCAGCAGCGACGGGAGCATAAATACGCAGTATTTT
.,many,TRBJ2-1,TRBV25-1,CASSARFYNEQFF,TGTGCCAGCAGTGCAAGATTTTACAATGAGCAGTTCTTC
.,.,TRBJ2-7,TRBV6-5,CDSSFYICSALKSTGTSYYEQYF,.
TRBD1,.,TRBJ1-2,TRBV7-9,CASSSDRDGIVYGYTF,TGTGCCAGCAGCTCGGACAGGGACGGGATTGTATATGGCTACACCTTC
TRBD2,.,TRBJ2-3,TRBV11-1,CASSLRVSVAGTSTDTQYF,TGTGCCAGCAGCTTGCGCGTATCGGTAGCGGGGACTAGCACAGATACGCAGTATTTT
TRBD1,.,TRBJ2-1,TRBV5-5,CASSRDRGQVNEQFF,TGTGCCAGCAGTCGGGACAGGGGGCAAGTCAATGAGCAGTTCTTC
.,.,TRBJ1-6,TRBV11-3,CASSSDRLDNSPLHF,TGTGCCAGCAGCTCAGATCGATTGGATAATTCACCCCTCCACTTT
.,.,TRBJ2-3,TRBV9,CASGEGSETQHFF,TGTGCCAGCGGCGAAGGGTCAGAAACGCAGCATTTTTTT
.,.,TRBJ2-3,TRBV7-9,CASSLAGGHGTKYF,TGTGCCAGCAGCTTAGCGGGAGGCCACGGTACTAAGTATTTT
.,once,TRBJ1-5,TRBV11-1,CASSLDSSGNQPQHF,TGTGCCAGCAGCTTGGACAGCTCGGGAAATCAGCCCCAGCATTTT
TRBD2,.,TRBJ2-4,TRBV11-3,CASSVAGGLQYF,TGTGCCAGCAGCGTAGCGGGAGGTCTTCAGTACTTC
TRBD1,once,TRBJ2-5,TRBV2,CASSARAGTVRF,TGTGCCAGCAGCGCAAGAGCAGGGACAGTGCGTTTC
.,.,TRBJ1-1,TRBV7-6,CASSPAIPEAFFGFF,TGTGCCAGCAGCCCGGCCATCCCTGAAGCCTTCTTTGGATTCTTT
.,few,TRBJ2-3,TRBV7-8,CASSLTELPFNEQF,TGTGCCAGCAGCCTCACTGAGCTCCCTTTTAATGAGCAGTTT
.,.,TRBJ2-3,TRBV11-3,CASSLGVTQYF,TGTGCCAGCAGCTTAGGTGTGACACAGTATTTT
TRBD1,.,TRBJ2-2,TRBV6-5,CASSATGETGELFF,TGTGCCAGCAGTGCGACAGGGGAAACCGGGGAGCTGTTTTTT
.,.,TRBJ2-7,TRBV9,CASLRDKVWGSYEQYF,TGTGCCAGCCTCCGGGACAAGGTGTGGGGCTCCTACGAGCAGTACTTC
.,.,TRBJ2-4,TRBV7-3,CASSLARSIQYF,TGTGCCAGCAGCTTAGCCCGGAGCATTCAGTACTTC
.,.,TRBJ1-1,TRBV9,CASSVGVKSTDTPFF,TGTGCCAGCAGCGTAGGGGTGAAGAGCACAGATACGCCTTTCTTT
TRBD1,.,TRBJ1-5,TRBV2,CASSGGTGSSNQPQHF,TGTGCCAGCAGTGGGGGGACAGGGTCTAGCAATCAGCCCCAGCATTTT
.,.,TRBJ1-2,TRBV7-2,CASSLGMDGPVNAYTF,TGTGCCAGCAGCTTAGGGATGGACGGGCCCGTAAATGCCTACACCTTC
.,.,TRBJ2-5,TRBV2,CASSDPQETQYF,TGTGCCAGCAGTGACCCCCAAGAGACCCAGTACTTC
.,.,TRBJ2-5,TRBV9,CASSARIGETQYF,TGTGCCAGCAGCGCCCGTATAGGGGAGACCCAGTACTTC
.,.,TRBJ2-1,TRBV7-9,CASSLESCGNEQFF,TGTGCCAGCAGCTTAGAAAGCTGCGGCAATGAGCAGTTCTTC
.,once,TRBJ2-1,TRBV2,CASRDGGADTQFF,TGTGCCAGCAGGGACGGGGGCGCTGATACGCAGTTCTTC
.,.,TRBJ2-5,TRBV7-8,CASSLAGGPHKQYETQYF,TGTGCCAGCAGCTTAGCGGGAGGTCCCCATAAGCAGTATGAGACCCAGTACTTC
TRBD1,.,TRBJ2-3,TRBV7-3,CASSEGTGTNHYF,TGTGCCAGCAGCGAGGGGACAGGGACTAACCATTACTTC
TRBD2,.,TRBJ2-5,TRBV7-2,CAIIGGGEAEYF,TGTGCCATTATTGGGGGGGGGGAAGCCGAGTACTTC
.,.,TRBJ1-1,TRBV7-6,CASTLVKVPSEANF,TGTGCCAGCACCCTAGTGAAGGTCCCCAGTGAGGCCAACTTT
.,.,TRBJ2-1,TRBV7-8,CASSLGPGDEQFF,TGTGCCAGCAGCTTGGGTCCCGGTGATGAGCAGTTCTTC